These T cell receptor beta chains were read from a single sample in a study of shared clonotypes between healthy human individuals. Produced via immunoSEQ multiplex PCR; TCRdb's table is partial and in-frame only. The sample contains over a million clones, around 98.5% of which appear only once. What was sequenced was naive CD4+ T cells sorted from blood. The receptors derive from a man younger than 40 in good health. CDR3s include the opening cysteine and the closing phenylalanine or tryptophan. Fields, in order: clone size, V gene, J gene, D gene, CDR3 protein, CDR3 DNA. A D gene is named only where the DNA matches it firmly. Only some rows state a clone size, as once, few, many or a class for expanded clones.

.	TRBV7-8	TRBJ2-3	TRBD2	CASSQLQREGRFSDTQYF	TGTGCCAGCAGCCAACTCCAGCGGGAGGGCCGGTTCTCAGATACGCAGTATTTT
.	TRBV29-1	TRBJ1-1	.	CSVEWVSTEAFF	TGCAGCGTCGAATGGGTGTCCACTGAAGCTTTCTTT
once	TRBV28	TRBJ1-1	.	CASSPYYVAANTEAFF	TGTGCCAGCAGTCCATACTATGTCGCAGCGAACACTGAAGCTTTCTTT
.	TRBV9	TRBJ1-2	.	CASSSQAGGYGYTF	TGTGCCAGCAGCAGTCAGGCGGGGGGCTATGGCTACACCTTC
few	TRBV25-1	TRBJ2-3	.	CASSVTSTDTQYF	TGTGCCAGCAGTGTCACTAGCACAGATACGCAGTATTTT
.	TRBV5-1	TRBJ2-2	.	CASSVSGNTGELFF	TGCGCCAGCAGCGTGAGCGGAAACACCGGGGAGCTGTTTTTT
.	TRBV21-1	TRBJ2-2	.	CASSNRGFTGELFF	TGTGCCAGCAGCAATAGAGGCTTCACCGGGGAGCTGTTTTTT
.	TRBV29-1	TRBJ1-2	.	CSVSDYGYTF	TGCAGCGTTTCCGACTATGGCTACACCTTC
.	TRBV7-9	TRBJ2-7	.	CASSLLFEQYF	TGTGCCAGCAGCTTATTATTCGAGCAGTACTTC
once	TRBV12-5	TRBJ2-6	.	CASGLESGSGANVLTF	TGTGCTAGTGGTTTGGAGTCAGGCTCTGGGGCCAACGTCCTGACTTTC
.	TRBV7-9	TRBJ2-2	.	CASGRGRGAVTGELFF	TGTGCCAGCGGCCGAGGGCGGGGCGCGGTAACCGGGGAGCTGTTTTTT
.	TRBV28	TRBJ2-1	.	CASSLRRQWVSYNEQFF	TGTGCCAGCAGTTTACGCCGACAGTGGGTCTCCTACAATGAGCAGTTCTTC
.	TRBV11-2	TRBJ1-1	.	CASSLGGSGWNTEAFF	TGTGCCAGCAGCTTAGGAGGGTCAGGATGGAACACTGAAGCTTTCTTT
.	TRBV7-8	TRBJ2-7	.	CASSLSLYEQYF	TGTGCCAGCAGCTTAAGCCTCTACGAGCAGTACTTC
.	TRBV29-1	TRBJ2-1	.	CSVQSGNEQFF	TGCAGCGTCCAGTCAGGCAATGAGCAGTTCTTC
once	TRBV9	TRBJ2-1	TRBD2	CASSVKLAGRNEQFF	TGTGCCAGCAGCGTCAAACTAGCGGGGAGAAATGAGCAGTTCTTC
.	TRBV29-1	TRBJ2-7	TRBD2	CSVAAPGLAGVRSYEQYF	TGCAGCGTCGCGGCACCGGGACTAGCGGGAGTAAGATCCTACGAGCAGTACTTC
.	TRBV20-1	TRBJ2-5	.	CSAREEETQYF	TGCAGTGCTAGAGAAGAGGAGACCCAGTACTTC
.	TRBV15	TRBJ2-3	TRBD1	CASRKTGVGTDTQYF	TGTGCCAGCCGAAAAACAGGGGTGGGCACAGATACGCAGTATTTT
.	TRBV6-1	TRBJ1-2	.	CASSEVLQSGYTF	TGTGCCAGCAGTGAAGTGTTACAGTCGGGCTACACCTTC
.	TRBV2	TRBJ2-7	TRBD2	CASSERLAGGNEQYF	TGTGCCAGCAGTGAAAGACTAGCGGGTGGCAACGAGCAGTACTTC
.	TRBV9	TRBJ2-2	TRBD1	CASSRHLPGQGVSGELFF	TGTGCCAGCAGCCGACACCTACCGGGACAGGGCGTATCCGGGGAGCTGTTTTTT
.	TRBV5-1	TRBJ2-1	TRBD2	CASSLEASGRPNEQFF	TGCGCCAGCAGCTTGGAGGCTAGCGGGAGACCCAATGAGCAGTTCTTC
.	TRBV6-1	TRBJ2-7	.	CASSIYEGRNYEQYF	TGTGCCAGCAGCATATATGAGGGTCGTAACTACGAGCAGTACTTC
.	TRBV29-1	TRBJ1-1	.	CSVGTASANTEAFF	TGCAGCGTTGGGACAGCCTCTGCGAACACTGAAGCTTTCTTT
.	TRBV10-1	TRBJ2-3	TRBD2	CASSAGLAGADTQYF	TGCGCCAGCAGTGCCGGACTAGCGGGAGCAGATACGCAGTATTTT
.	TRBV14	TRBJ2-3	.	CASSRKSTDTQYF	TGTGCCAGCAGCCGAAAAAGCACAGATACGCAGTATTTT
once	TRBV5-1	TRBJ2-5	.	CASSSGTQSQETQYF	TGCGCCAGCAGCTCCGGGACTCAGAGCCAAGAGACCCAGTACTTC
.	TRBV5-4	TRBJ1-4	.	CASSLEGSVEKLFF	TGTGCCAGCAGCTTGGAAGGTTCGGTCGAAAAACTGTTTTTT
.	TRBV5-1	TRBJ2-2	.	CASSLGTGNTGELFF	TGCGCCAGCAGCTTAGGGACTGGGAACACCGGGGAGCTGTTTTTT
.	TRBV18	TRBJ1-4	TRBD1	CASSPQTGVTNEKLFF	TGTGCCAGCTCACCACAGACAGGGGTTACTAATGAAAAACTGTTTTTT
.	TRBV7-9	TRBJ2-7	TRBD1	CASSLDPGGGTYEQYF	TGTGCCAGCAGCTTAGATCCAGGGGGTGGGACCTACGAGCAGTACTTC
few	TRBV29-1	TRBJ1-3	TRBD1	CSIRTGGAGNTIYF	TGCAGCATCCGGACAGGGGGCGCCGGAAACACCATATATTTT
.	TRBV21-1	TRBJ2-3	.	CASAKGLAGECTDTQYF	TGTGCCAGCGCAAAGGGGCTAGCGGGAGAGTGCACAGATACGCAGTATTTT
.	TRBV5-4	TRBJ2-7	TRBD2	CASSPWRRSGNTYEQYF	TGTGCCAGCAGCCCCTGGAGGCGTAGCGGGAATACCTACGAGCAGTACTTC